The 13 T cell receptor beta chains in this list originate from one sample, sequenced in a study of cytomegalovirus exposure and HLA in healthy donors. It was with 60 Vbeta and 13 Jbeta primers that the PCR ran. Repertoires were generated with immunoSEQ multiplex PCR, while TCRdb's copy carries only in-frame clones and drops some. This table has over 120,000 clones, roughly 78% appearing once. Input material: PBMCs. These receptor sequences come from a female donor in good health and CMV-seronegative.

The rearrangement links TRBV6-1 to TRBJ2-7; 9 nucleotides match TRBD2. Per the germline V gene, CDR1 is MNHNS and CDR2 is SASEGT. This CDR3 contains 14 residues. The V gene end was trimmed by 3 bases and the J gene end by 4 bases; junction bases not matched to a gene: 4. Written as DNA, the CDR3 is TGTGCCAGCAGTGAGGCGGGGGGGCGATACGAGCAGTACTTC. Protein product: CASSEAGGRYEQYF.

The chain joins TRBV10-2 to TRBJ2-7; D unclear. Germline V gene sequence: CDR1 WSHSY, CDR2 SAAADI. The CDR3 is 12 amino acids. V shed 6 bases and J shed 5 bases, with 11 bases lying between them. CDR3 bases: TGCGCCAGCAGGGCCCCGAGGCACGAGCAGTACTTC. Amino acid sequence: CASRAPRHEQYF.

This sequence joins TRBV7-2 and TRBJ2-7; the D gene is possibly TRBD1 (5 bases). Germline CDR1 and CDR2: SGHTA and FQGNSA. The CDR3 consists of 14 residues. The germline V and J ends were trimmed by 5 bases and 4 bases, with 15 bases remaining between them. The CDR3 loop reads CASSKGDKGYEQYF. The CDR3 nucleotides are TGTGCCAGCAGCAAAGGGGATAAGGGATACGAGCAGTACTTC.

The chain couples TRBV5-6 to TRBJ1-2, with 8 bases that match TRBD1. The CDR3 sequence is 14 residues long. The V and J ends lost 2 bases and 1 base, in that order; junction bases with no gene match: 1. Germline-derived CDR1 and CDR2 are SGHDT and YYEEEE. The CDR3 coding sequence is TGTGCCAGCAGCTTTGGACAGGGTAACTATGGCTACACCTTC. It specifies CASSFGQGNYGYTF.

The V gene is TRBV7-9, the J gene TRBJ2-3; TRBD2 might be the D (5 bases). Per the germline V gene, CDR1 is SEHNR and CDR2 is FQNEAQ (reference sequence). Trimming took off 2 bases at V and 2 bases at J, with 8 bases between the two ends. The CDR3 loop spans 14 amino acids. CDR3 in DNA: TGTGCCAGCAGCTTATGGGAGTACACAGATACGCAGTATTTT. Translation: CASSLWEYTDTQYF. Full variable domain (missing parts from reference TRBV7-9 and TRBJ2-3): DTGVSQNPRHKITKRGQNVTFRCDPISEHNRLYWYRQTLGQGPEFLTYFQNEAQLEKSRLLSDRFSAERPKGSFSTLEIQRTEQGDSAMYLCASSLWEYTDTQYFGPGTRLTVL.

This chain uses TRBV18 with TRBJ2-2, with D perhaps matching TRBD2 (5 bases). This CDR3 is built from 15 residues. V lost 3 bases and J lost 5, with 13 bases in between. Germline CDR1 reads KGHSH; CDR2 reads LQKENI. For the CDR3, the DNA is TGTGCCAGCTCACCTAGTGCAACGGGGACCGGGGAGCTGTTTTTT. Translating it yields CASSPSATGTGELFF.

The DNA for the CDR3 is TGTGCCAGCAGTCGACAGGGATACACTGAAGCTTTCTTT. Its translation: CASSRQGYTEAFF. The chain joins TRBV6-1 to TRBJ1-1; 7 bases are shared with TRBD1. CDR1 MNHNS and CDR2 SASEGT come from the germline V gene. This CDR3 comprises 13 residues. V shed 5 bases, J shed 3 bases, and the junction held 3 bases outside the gene matches.

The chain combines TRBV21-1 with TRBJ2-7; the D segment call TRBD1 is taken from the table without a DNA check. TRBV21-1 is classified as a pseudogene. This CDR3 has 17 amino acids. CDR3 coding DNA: TGTGCCAGCAACCTCCCGGACCTCCAAGGGGGTAACTACGAGCAGTACTTC. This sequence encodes CASNLPDLQGGNYEQYF.

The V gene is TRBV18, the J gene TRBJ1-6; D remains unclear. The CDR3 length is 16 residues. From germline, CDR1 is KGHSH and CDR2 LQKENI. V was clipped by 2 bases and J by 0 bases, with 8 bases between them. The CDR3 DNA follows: TGTGCCAGCTCACCAAGTAAGAGCTCCTATAATTCACCCCTCCACTTT. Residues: CASSPSKSSYNSPLHF.

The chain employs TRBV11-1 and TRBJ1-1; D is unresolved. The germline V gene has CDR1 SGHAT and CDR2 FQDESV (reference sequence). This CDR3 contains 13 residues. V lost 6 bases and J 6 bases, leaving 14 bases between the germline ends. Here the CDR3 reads CASRELNLPEAFF. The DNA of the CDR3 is TGTGCCAGCAGGGAGCTTAATTTACCTGAAGCTTTCTTT.

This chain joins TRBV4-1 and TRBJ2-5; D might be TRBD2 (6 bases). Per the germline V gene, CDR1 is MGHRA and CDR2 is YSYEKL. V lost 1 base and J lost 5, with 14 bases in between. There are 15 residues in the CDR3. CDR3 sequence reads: CASSQVTDGGETQYF. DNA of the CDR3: TGCGCCAGCAGCCAAGTGACGGACGGGGGTGAGACCCAGTACTTC.

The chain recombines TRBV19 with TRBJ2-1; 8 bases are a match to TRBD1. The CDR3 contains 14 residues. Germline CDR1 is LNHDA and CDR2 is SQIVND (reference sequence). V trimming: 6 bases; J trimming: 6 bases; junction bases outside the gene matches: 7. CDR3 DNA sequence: TGTGCCAGTAGCAGGGGGCGGGAAGGCAATGAGCAGTTCTTC. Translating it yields CASSRGREGNEQFF.

CDR3 protein: CASRGSSNSPLHF. The CDR3 bases are TGTGCCAGCAGAGGGAGCAGTAATTCACCCCTCCACTTT. The rearrangement joins TRBV6-5 to TRBJ1-6; no definite D call. The germline CDR1 and CDR2 sequences are MNHEY and SVGAGI. With 6 bases removed from V and 6 bases from J, the gap between germline ends came to 9 bases. The CDR3 has 13 residues.